This TCR beta chain was captured in a study of blood T cell repertoires in COVID-19. Overall study: Sources were T cells, B-cell-depleted T cells, or PBMCs; the material itself was cDNA or gDNA.

Authors' analysis steps: Nucleated cell number was recorded as an estimate derived from reference gene primer amplification. Data came from immunoSEQ multiplex PCR; TCRdb stores just in-frame clones and leaves some out. V, J and clone size are taken as reported in that table, and D and trimming were inferred from the DNA itself. The sample lists about 350,000 clones, approximately 89% seen once, with roughly 4% in the top ten. There are 15 residues in the CDR3. Germline CDR1 and CDR2: LGHDT and YNNKEL (reference sequence). V lost 4 bases to trimming and J lost 6 bases; unmatched junction nucleotides: 11. Seattle's cohort entered during active infection and was followed longitudinally.

The sequenced material came from peripheral blood. The origin of this receptor is an older woman with COVID-19, enrolled during active disease. The chain carries TRBV3-1 (or the pseudogene TRBV3-2) and TRBJ1-2; 7 bases align to TRBD1. CDR3 sequence reads: CASSRQGWQGDGYTF. The CDR3 DNA reads as TGTGCCAGCAGCCGCCAAGGATGGCAGGGGGATGGCTACACCTTC.